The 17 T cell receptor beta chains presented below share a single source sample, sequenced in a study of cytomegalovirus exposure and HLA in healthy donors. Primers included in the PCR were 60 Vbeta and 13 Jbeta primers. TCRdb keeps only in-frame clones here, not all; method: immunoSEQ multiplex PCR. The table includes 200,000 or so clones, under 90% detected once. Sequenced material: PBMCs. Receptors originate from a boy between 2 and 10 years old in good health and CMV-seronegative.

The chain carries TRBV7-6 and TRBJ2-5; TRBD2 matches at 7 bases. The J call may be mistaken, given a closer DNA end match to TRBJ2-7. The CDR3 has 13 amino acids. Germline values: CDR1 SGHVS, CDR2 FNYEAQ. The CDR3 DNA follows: TGTGCCAGCAGCCCCGGGGGGAAGGCCGAGCAGTACTTC. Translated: CASSPGGKAEQYF.

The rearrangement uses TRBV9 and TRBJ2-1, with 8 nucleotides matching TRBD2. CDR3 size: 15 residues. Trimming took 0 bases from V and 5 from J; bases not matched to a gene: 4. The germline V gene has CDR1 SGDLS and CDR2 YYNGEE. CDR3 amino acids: CASSVAGGPDNEQFF. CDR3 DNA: TGTGCCAGCAGCGTAGCGGGGGGGCCGGACAATGAGCAGTTCTTC.

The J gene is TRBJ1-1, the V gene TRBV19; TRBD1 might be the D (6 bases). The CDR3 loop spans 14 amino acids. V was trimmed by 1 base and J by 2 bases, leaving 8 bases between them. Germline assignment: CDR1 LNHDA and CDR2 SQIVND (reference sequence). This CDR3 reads CASSIAGGNTEAFF. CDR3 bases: TGTGCCAGTAGTATAGCTGGGGGCAACACTGAAGCTTTCTTT.

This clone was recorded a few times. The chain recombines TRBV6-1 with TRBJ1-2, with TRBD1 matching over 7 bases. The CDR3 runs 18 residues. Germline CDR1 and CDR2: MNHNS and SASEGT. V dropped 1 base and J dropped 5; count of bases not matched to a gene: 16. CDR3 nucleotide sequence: TGTGCCAGCAGTGAAGAATTCCCCCGACGCAGGGGGGATTATGGCTACACCTTC. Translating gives CASSEEFPRRRGDYGYTF.

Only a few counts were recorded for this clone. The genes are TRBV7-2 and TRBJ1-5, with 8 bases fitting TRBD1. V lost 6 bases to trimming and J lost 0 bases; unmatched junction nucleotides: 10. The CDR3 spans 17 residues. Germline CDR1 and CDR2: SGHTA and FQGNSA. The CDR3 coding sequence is TGTGCCAGCAGTCTCAGGACAGGGACGTATAGCAATCAGCCCCAGCATTTT. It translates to CASSLRTGTYSNQPQHF.

Written as DNA, the CDR3 is TGTGCCAGCAGTTACGGCCAGGGGGCTGAAAAGCCCCAGCATTTT. This gives the protein CASSYGQGAEKPQHF. This chain connects TRBV6-5 to TRBJ1-5; 8 nucleotides agree with TRBD1. V shed 2 bases and J 8 bases; nucleotides not matched to a gene: 8. The CDR3 consists of 15 residues. CDR1 and CDR2 (germline): MNHEY, SVGAGI.

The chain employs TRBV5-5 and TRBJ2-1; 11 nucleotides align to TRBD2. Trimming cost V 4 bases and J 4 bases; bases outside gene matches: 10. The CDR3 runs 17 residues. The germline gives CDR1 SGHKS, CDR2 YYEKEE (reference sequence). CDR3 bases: TGTGCCAGCAGCCTGTTTGGGCTAGCGGGGGGTTACAATGAGCAGTTCTTC. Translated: CASSLFGLAGGYNEQFF. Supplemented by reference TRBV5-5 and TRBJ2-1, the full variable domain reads DAGVTQSPTHLIKTRGQQVTLRCSPISGHKSVSWYQQVLGQGPQFIFQYYEKEERGRGNFPDRFSARQFPNYSSELNVNALLLGDSALYLCASSLFGLAGGYNEQFFGPGTRLTVL.

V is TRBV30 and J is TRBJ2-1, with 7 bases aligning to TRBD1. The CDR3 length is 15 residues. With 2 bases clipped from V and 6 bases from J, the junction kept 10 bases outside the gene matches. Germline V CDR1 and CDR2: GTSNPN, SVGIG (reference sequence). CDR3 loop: CAWSFGQAWGNEQFF. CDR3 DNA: TGTGCCTGGAGTTTTGGACAGGCTTGGGGCAATGAGCAGTTCTTC.

This chain's CDR3 is CAISDREGSPLHF. The CDR3 nucleotides are TGTGCCATCTCGGACAGGGAGGGTTCACCCCTCCACTTT. This chain connects TRBV27 to TRBJ1-6; 8 nucleotides align to TRBD1. Trimming at V came to 10 bases and at J to 9 bases, leaving 8 bases not matched to a gene. CDR3 length: 13 residues. Germline V gives CDR1 MNHEY, CDR2 SMNVEV (reference sequence).

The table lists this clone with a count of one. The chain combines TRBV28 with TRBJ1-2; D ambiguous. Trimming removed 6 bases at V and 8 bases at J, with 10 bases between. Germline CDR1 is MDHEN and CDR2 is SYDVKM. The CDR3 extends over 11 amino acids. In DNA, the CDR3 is TGTGCCAGCAGGATATCGGGGGGCTACACCTTC. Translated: CASRISGGYTF.

The CDR3: CASSHGQGMRYEQYF. CDR3 DNA: TGCGCCAGCAGCCATGGACAGGGGATGAGATACGAGCAGTACTTC. The genes are TRBV5-1 and TRBJ2-7; 9 bases fit TRBD1. After removal of 4 bases from V and 4 bases from J, the junction contained 9 bases not matched to a gene. From germline, CDR1 is SGHRS and CDR2 YFSETQ. The CDR3 has 15 amino acids.

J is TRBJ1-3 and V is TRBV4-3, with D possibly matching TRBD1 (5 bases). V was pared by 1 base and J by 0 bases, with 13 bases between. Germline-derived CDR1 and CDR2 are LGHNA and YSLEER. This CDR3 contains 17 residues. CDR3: CASSQGAGPSSGNTIYF. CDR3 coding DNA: TGCGCCAGCAGCCAAGGGGCGGGGCCGAGCTCTGGAAACACCATATATTTT.

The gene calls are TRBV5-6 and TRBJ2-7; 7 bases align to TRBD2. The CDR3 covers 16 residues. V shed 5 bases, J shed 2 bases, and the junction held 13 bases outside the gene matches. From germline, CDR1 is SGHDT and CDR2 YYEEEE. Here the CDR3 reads CASRFRPSGAPYEQYF. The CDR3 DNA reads TGTGCCAGCAGATTCCGGCCAAGCGGGGCGCCCTACGAGCAGTACTTC.

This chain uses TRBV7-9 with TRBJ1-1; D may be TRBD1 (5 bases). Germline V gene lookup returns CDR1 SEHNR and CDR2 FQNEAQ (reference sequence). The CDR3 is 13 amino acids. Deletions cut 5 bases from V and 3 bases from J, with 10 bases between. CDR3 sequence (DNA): TGTGCCAGCAGCCGGGGGGGGGACACTGAAGCTTTCTTT. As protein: CASSRGGDTEAFF.

The CDR3 loop reads CASSYIGTDTDTQYF. CDR3 nucleotide sequence: TGTGCCAGCAGTTACATCGGGACAGACACAGATACGCAGTATTTT. The V call is TRBV6-5, the J call TRBJ2-3, with 7 bases identical to TRBD1. The CDR3 is made up of 15 amino acids. With V trimmed by 2 bases and J by 2 bases, 4 bases remained unmatched. The germline gives CDR1 MNHEY, CDR2 SVGAGI.

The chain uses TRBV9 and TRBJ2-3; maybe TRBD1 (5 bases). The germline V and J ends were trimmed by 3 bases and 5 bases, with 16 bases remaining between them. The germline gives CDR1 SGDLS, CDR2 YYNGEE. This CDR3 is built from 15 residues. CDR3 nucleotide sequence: TGTGCCAGCAGCGGTACAGGAAATTCTGGAGATACGCAGTATTTT. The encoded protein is CASSGTGNSGDTQYF.

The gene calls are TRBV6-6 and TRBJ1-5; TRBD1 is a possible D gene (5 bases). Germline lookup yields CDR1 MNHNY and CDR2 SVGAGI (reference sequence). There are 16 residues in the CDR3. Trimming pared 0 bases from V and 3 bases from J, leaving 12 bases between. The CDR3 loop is CASSYSAGVFNQPQHF. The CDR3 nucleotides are TGTGCCAGCAGTTACTCCGCGGGGGTATTCAATCAGCCCCAGCATTTT.